The clone carrying this T cell receptor (beta chain) was picked up a small number of times. Its antigen is still unknown. The entry originates in a study of cytomegalovirus exposure and HLA in healthy donors. Whole-study context: About 85 million unique TCR sequences came from HLA-typed donors in an early release.

Points from the study as a whole: An Asian-associated ancestry cluster reportedly showed fewer N-insertions than the approximately 660-donor mean in a later analysis. DRB1 showed the most TCR associations and HLA-C the fewest in a later analysis, as rates varied by HLA locus. It was 164 TCR beta chains that were listed as cytomegalovirus-associated.

Primers: 60 Vbeta forward and 13 Jbeta reverse. The table came from immunoSEQ multiplex PCR; TCRdb's copy has only in-frame clones and leaves some out. Found here are approximately 89,000 clones, less than 70% of them singletons; the top ten hold less than 1.5%. This clonotype was obtained from a female donor in good health and CMV-seronegative. Material for sequencing was PBMCs.

As DNA, the CDR3 is TGTGCCAGCTCGGTCGGTCTTACCTACGAGCAGTACTTC. Its translation is CASSVGLTYEQYF. V and J are TRBV18 and TRBJ2-7; the D is unclear. The CDR3 loop spans 13 amino acids. Germline-derived CDR1 and CDR2 are KGHSH and LQKENI. Trimming took 6 bases from V and 2 from J, leaving 11 bases between them. The whole variable domain, remainder taken from reference TRBV18 and TRBJ2-7, is NAGVMQNPRHLVRRRGQEARLRCSPMKGHSHVYWYRQLPEEGLKFMVYLQKENIIDESGMPKERFSAEFPKEGPSILRIQQVVRGDSAAYFCASSVGLTYEQYFGPGTRLTVT.